Detailed here is one T cell receptor (beta chain). Its antigen is currently unknown. Here immunoSEQ multiplex PCR was the method, and the copy in TCRdb shows in-frame clones only, minus some. The table includes under 95,000 clones, around 90% detected once. Germline CDR1 and CDR2: SNHLY and FYNNEI. The CDR3 consists of 15 residues. The J segment lost 0 bases and the V segment lost 7 bases, leaving 8 bases of the junction unmatched. This sample is drawn from a study of OX40 agonist ivuxolimab in advanced cancers. Study summary: Patients in dose escalation had liver, melanoma, kidney or head and neck cancers.

Study results and limitations: Expanded clones were, on average, more numerous among CD8+ T cells than CD4+.

The clonotype originates from an adult with an advanced solid tumor such as melanoma, head and neck, liver or kidney cancer. The material was CD4+ or CD8+ T cells sorted from blood, obtained in a trial of the OX40 agonist ivuxolimab. V is TRBV2 and J is TRBJ1-2, with TRBD1 identical over 7 bases. CDR3 amino acids: CASIPWDSSNYGYTF. CDR3 DNA sequence: TGTGCCAGCATTCCCTGGGACAGTTCTAACTATGGCTACACCTTC.